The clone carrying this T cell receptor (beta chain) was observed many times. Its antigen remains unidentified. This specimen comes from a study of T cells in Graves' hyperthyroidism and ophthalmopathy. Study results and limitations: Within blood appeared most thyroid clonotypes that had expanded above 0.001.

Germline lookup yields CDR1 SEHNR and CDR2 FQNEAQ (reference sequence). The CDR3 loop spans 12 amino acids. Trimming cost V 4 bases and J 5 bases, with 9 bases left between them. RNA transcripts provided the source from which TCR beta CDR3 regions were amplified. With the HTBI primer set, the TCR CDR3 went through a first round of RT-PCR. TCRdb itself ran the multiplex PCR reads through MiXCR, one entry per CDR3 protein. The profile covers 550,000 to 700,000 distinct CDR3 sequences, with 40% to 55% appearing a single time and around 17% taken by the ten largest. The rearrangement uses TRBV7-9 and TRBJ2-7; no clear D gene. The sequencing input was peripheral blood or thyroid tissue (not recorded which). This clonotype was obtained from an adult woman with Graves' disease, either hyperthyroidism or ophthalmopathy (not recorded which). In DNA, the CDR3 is TGTGCCAGCAGCTACCACAGAGACGAGCAGTACTTC. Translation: CASSYHRDEQYF.